This T cell receptor (beta chain) stems from a study of blood T cells in healthy people across ages. Combining a sample-barcoded 5' primer with a J-beta primer mix, a second PCR ran for roughly 7 to 12 cycles. From the 5' RACE reads, TCRdb called clonotypes with MiXCR, one entry per CDR3 protein. The data contain roughly 1,800,000 distinct CDR3 sequences, approximately 50% of them singletons. The CDR3 is made up of 14 amino acids. CDR1 and CDR2 from the germline V gene are SGHTA and FQGNSA. The V and J ends lost 2 bases and 4 bases respectively, with 9 bases between them. The sequence came from a woman aged 40-49 years in good health. The specimen sequenced was blood. The chain recombines TRBV7-2 with TRBJ1-5, with D uncertain. DNA for the CDR3: TGTGCCAGCAGCTTATCGAGGCAGAATCAGCCCCAGCATTTT. As protein: CASSLSRQNQPQHF.